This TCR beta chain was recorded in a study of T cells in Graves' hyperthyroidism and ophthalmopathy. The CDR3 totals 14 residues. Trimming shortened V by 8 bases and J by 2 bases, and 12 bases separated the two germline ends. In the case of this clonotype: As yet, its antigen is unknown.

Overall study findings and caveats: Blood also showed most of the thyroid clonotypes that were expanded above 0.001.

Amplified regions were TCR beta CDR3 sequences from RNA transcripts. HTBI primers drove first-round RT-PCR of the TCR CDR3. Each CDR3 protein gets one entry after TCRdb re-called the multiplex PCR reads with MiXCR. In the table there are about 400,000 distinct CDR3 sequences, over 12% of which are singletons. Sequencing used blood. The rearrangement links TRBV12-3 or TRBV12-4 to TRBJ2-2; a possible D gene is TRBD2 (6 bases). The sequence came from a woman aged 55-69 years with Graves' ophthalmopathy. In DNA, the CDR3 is TGTGCCAGCCAGCGGGCAGGCAACACCGGGGAGCTGTTTTTT. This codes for CASQRAGNTGELFF.